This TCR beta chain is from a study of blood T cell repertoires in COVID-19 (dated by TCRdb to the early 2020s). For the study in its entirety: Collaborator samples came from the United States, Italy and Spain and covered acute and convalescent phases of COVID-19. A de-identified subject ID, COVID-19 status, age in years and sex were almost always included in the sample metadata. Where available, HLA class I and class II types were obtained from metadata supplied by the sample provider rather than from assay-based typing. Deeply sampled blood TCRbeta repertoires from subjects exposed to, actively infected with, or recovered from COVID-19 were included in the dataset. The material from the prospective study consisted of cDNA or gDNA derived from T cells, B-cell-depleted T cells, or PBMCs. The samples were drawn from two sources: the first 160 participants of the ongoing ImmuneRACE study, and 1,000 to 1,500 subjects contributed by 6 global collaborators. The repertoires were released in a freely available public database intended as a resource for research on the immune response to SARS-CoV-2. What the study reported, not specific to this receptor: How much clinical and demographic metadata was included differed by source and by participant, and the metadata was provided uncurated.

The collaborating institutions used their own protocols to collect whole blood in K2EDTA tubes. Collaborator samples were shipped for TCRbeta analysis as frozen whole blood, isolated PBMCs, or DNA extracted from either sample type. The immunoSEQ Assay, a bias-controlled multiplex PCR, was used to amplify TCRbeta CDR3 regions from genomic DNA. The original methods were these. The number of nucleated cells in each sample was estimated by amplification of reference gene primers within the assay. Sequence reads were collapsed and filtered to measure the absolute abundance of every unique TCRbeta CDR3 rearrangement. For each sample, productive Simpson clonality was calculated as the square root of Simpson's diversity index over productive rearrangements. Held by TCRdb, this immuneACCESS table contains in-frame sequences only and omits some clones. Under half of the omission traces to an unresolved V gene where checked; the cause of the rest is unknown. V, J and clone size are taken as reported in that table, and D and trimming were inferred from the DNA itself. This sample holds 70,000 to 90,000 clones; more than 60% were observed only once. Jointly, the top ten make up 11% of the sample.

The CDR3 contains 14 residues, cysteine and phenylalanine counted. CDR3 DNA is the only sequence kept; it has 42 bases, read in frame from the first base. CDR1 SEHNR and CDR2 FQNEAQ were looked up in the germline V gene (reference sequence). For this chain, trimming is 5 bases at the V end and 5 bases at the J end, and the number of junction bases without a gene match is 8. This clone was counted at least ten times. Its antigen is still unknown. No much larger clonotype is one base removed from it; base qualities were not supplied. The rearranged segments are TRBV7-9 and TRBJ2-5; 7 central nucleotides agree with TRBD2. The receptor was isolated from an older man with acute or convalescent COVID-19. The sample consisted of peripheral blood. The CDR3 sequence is CASSSGLESETQYF. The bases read TGTGCCAGCAGCAGCGGACTAGAGTCGGAGACCCAGTACTTC.